This T cell receptor (beta chain) was found in a study of cytomegalovirus exposure and HLA in healthy donors. This clone has more than one count but fewer than ten. Its specificity is not known. Study-level points and caveats: The study flagged 150 to 200 TCR beta chains as cytomegalovirus-associated. Three of the chains that were CMV-associated were confirmed in vitro to be specific for CMV antigens. Presence/absence analyses assumed roughly uniform sequencing depth across donors.

This PCR relied on a set of 60 Vbeta primers and 13 Jbeta primers. In the original processing: It was a later analysis that counted about 80 million unique TCR beta chains, of which roughly 11 million were shared. Profiled with immunoSEQ multiplex PCR; TCRdb holds only in-frame clones, not every one. The DNA gave D and trimming, while V, J and clone size come from that table. The table shows under 200,000 clones, with around 80% occurring only once. Germline CDR1 and CDR2: KGHSH and LQKENI. With V trimmed by 2 bases and J by 2 bases, 3 bases remained unmatched. The CDR3 extends over 14 amino acids. The TCR comes from a male donor in good health and CMV-seropositive. The material sequenced was PBMCs. V gene TRBV18 combines with J gene TRBJ2-7; 7 bases align to TRBD1. CDR3 loop: CASSPSGTAYEQYF. CDR3 DNA: TGTGCCAGCTCACCATCCGGGACAGCCTACGAGCAGTACTTC.